Described below is a single T cell receptor beta chain sequence and its context. The germline gives CDR1 SGHAT, CDR2 FQNNGV. This CDR3 spans 14 amino acids. Trimming removed 0 bases at V and 9 bases at J, with 12 bases between. This sample stems from a study of blood T cell repertoires in COVID-19. Those who participated ranged in age from 18 to 89 years and resided in about 24 US areas. Assay: immunoSEQ multiplex PCR; the TCRdb copy retains only in-frame clones and omits some. The repertoire holds 260,000 or so clones, 85% to 90% seen once, with around 16% in the top ten. Sequenced input: PBMCs or T cells enriched from blood (not recorded which). V usage is TRBV11-2 and J usage is TRBJ2-1; tentatively, D is TRBD1 (6 bases). The sequence was collected from a man younger than 35 who had recovered from COVID-19. The CDR3 protein is CASSLDIQGGEQFF. Written as DNA, the CDR3 is TGTGCCAGCAGCTTAGATATACAGGGCGGTGAGCAGTTCTTC.